This T cell receptor beta chain originates from a study of shared clonotypes between healthy human individuals. Study at large: Ranging from 18 to 49 in age, donors were two women and a few men. Each donor had three CD4 naive, three CD4 memory, two CD8 naive and one CD8 memory plate.

Some clones are missing from TCRdb's copy, which holds only in-frame ones; the method was immunoSEQ multiplex PCR. The repertoire holds more than 2,000,000 clones, with approximately 95% as singletons. With 0 bases removed from V and 7 bases from J, the gap between germline ends came to 10 bases. The CDR3 covers 14 residues. Germline V CDR1 and CDR2: MNHEY, SVGAGI. The donors were all Caucasian adults (living in Nashville, Tennessee). Source material: naive CD4+ T cells from PBMCs. Subset meaning: CD45RA+ positively selected. The origin of this receptor is a man aged 18 to 29 in good health. Some clones in this sample may be carry-over from other donors' samples. V is TRBV6-5 and J is TRBJ2-1; weak D call: TRBD2 (5 bases). The CDR3 DNA reads as TGTGCCAGCAGTTACTCGCCTAGCATGAATGAGCAGTTCTTC. Protein sequence: CASSYSPSMNEQFF.